These 23 T cell receptor beta chains originate from one sample sequenced in a study of a mutant IDH1 vaccine in newly diagnosed glioma. Only in-frame clones appear in the TCRdb table, and some are missing; sequencing was by immunoSEQ multiplex PCR. The sample includes 85,000 to 100,000 clones, roughly 77% of them seen just once. Time point described: baseline, week 1 (first vaccination visit). Treatment described: pre-vaccination baseline after standard-of-care therapy. Sequencing used PBMCs, obtained from a glioma patient treated with radiotherapy, temozolomide or both. The source is a man in his forties with glioma.

The chain couples TRBV6-1 to TRBJ2-1; no definite D call. Germline V gene data show CDR1 as MNHNS and CDR2 as SASEGT. V was trimmed by 4 bases and J by 1 base, leaving 11 bases between them. The CDR3 runs to 15 residues. The CDR3 here is CASSVGDGSYNEQFF. DNA of the CDR3: TGTGCCAGCAGTGTAGGTGATGGGTCCTACAATGAGCAGTTCTTC.

The chain has TRBV6-5 and TRBJ2-3, with D uncertain. The germline CDR1 and CDR2 sequences are MNHEY and SVGAGI. The CDR3 is made up of 16 amino acids. V was pared by 0 bases and J by 0 bases, with 10 bases between. The CDR3 sequence is CASSYSGGVSTDTQYF. CDR3 nucleotides: TGTGCCAGCAGTTACTCTGGTGGGGTTAGCACAGATACGCAGTATTTT.

The chain links TRBV28 to TRBJ2-7; D uncertain. V gave up 8 bases and J gave up 6 bases, with 17 bases separating them. Germline lookup yields CDR1 MDHEN and CDR2 SYDVKM. This CDR3 spans 13 amino acids. CDR3: CASARVSWSEQYF. The CDR3 nucleotides are TGTGCCAGCGCAAGGGTTTCTTGGTCCGAGCAGTACTTC.

There are a few counts of this clone. V and J are TRBV28 and TRBJ1-5; no clear D. The V and J ends lost 2 bases and 6 bases respectively, with 14 bases between them. Germline V lookup: CDR1 MDHEN, CDR2 SYDVKM. The CDR3 runs 15 residues. The CDR3: CASSLVGQGTQPQHF. CDR3 bases: TGTGCCAGCAGTTTAGTGGGTCAAGGTACTCAGCCCCAGCATTTT.

The chain links TRBV4-2 to TRBJ2-7; 7 nucleotides match TRBD2. V lost 4 bases, J lost 3 bases, and 9 bases stayed unmatched. The CDR3 is 15 residues long. CDR1 is LGHNA, CDR2 YNFKEQ, per germline. CDR3 coding DNA: TGTGCCAGCAGCCGGGGAGGGGCCTCAGACTACGAGCAGTACTTC. This codes for CASSRGGASDYEQYF.

The chain carries TRBV28 and TRBJ2-3, with TRBD1 identical over 8 bases. The CDR3 is 15 amino acids. CDR1 and CDR2 (germline): MDHEN, SYDVKM. J gave up 2 bases and V 6 bases, and 7 bases lay outside the gene matches. CDR3 region: CASRTTGALTDTQYF. The CDR3 DNA sequence: TGTGCCAGCAGAACGACAGGGGCGCTCACAGATACGCAGTATTTT.

The J gene is TRBJ2-7, the V gene TRBV19, with 7 bases that match TRBD2. There are 16 residues in the CDR3. V gave up 1 base and J gave up 4 bases; unmatched junction bases: 10. The germline V gene has CDR1 LNHDA and CDR2 SQIVND (reference sequence). In nucleotides, the CDR3 is TGTGCCAGTAGTATAGGAGCTGGGCGCGGGAGTTACGAGCAGTACTTC. Protein product: CASSIGAGRGSYEQYF.

The chain recombines TRBV7-6 with TRBJ2-5; no reliable D call. The CDR3 length is 16 residues. V was pared by 1 base and J by 1 base, with 13 bases between. Looked up from germline, CDR1 is SGHVS and CDR2 is FNYEAQ. The CDR3 region is CASSLGPLWSQETQYF. CDR3 DNA: TGTGCCAGCAGCTTAGGCCCCCTATGGAGCCAAGAGACCCAGTACTTC.

The chain carries TRBV5-1 and TRBJ2-2; D uncertain. This CDR3 contains 14 residues. From germline, CDR1 is SGHRS and CDR2 YFSETQ. V was shortened by 4 bases and J by 6 bases, with 13 bases between the two germline ends. The CDR3 DNA reads as TGCGCCAGCAGCCCACGAGAGACGGCCGGGGAGCTGTTTTTT. Amino acid sequence: CASSPRETAGELFF.

This chain joins TRBV1 and TRBJ1-6. TRBV1 is a known pseudogene. This CDR3 has 21 amino acids. In DNA form, the CDR3 reads TGCACCAGCAGCCAAGATCGGGCGAGAGGTACCAGGGAGAGATATAATTCACCCCTCCACTTT. It is translated as CTSSQDRARGTRERYNSPLHF.

This sequence joins TRBV6-1 and TRBJ1-2, with 8 bases identical to TRBD1. The length of the CDR3 is 14 residues. V gave up 8 bases and J gave up 4 bases; unmatched junction bases: 9. Germline assignment: CDR1 MNHNS and CDR2 SASEGT. The CDR3 spells CASQMDRVGYGYTF. The DNA for the CDR3 is TGTGCCAGCCAAATGGACAGGGTTGGCTATGGCTACACCTTC.

This clone was observed a few times. J is TRBJ1-1 and V is TRBV4-2; 7 nucleotides align to TRBD1. CDR1 is LGHNA and CDR2 is YNFKEQ in the germline V gene. This CDR3 comprises 16 residues. V trimming: 1 base; J trimming: 3 bases; junction bases outside the gene matches: 8. The CDR3 sequence is CASSQVPGQDDTEAFF. The CDR3 DNA is TGTGCCAGCAGCCAAGTCCCCGGACAGGACGACACTGAAGCTTTCTTT.

V is TRBV15 and J is TRBJ2-3; TRBD1 matches at 7 bases. The CDR3 runs to 14 residues. CDR1 LNHNV and CDR2 YYDKDF come from the germline V gene (reference sequence). The junction had 4 bases not matched to a gene; V was cut back by 4 bases and J by 3 bases. CDR3 amino acids: CATSNVRGTDTQYF. The CDR3 coding sequence is TGTGCCACCAGCAACGTCAGGGGGACAGATACGCAGTATTTT. Using reference TRBV15 and TRBJ2-3 for the parts outside the CDR3, the full variable domain is DAMVIQNPRYQVTQFGKPVTLSCSQTLNHNVMYWYQQKSSQAPKLLFHYYDKDFNNEADTPDNFQSRRPNTSFCFLDIRSPGLGDTAMYLCATSNVRGTDTQYFGPGTRLTVL.

This clone has only a few counts. The chain links TRBV19 to TRBJ2-7, with 8 positions matching TRBD2. The germline gives CDR1 LNHDA, CDR2 SQIVND (reference sequence). V was pared by 3 bases and J by 3 bases, with 7 bases of the junction left unmatched. The CDR3 spans 15 residues. The CDR3 nucleotides are TGTGCCAGTAGTATGGGCGGGACTAGTCTCTACGAGCAGTACTTC. It yields the protein CASSMGGTSLYEQYF.

This clone was seen many times. V is TRBV21-1 and J is TRBJ2-1; the DNA was not compared with TRBD2, the D call given in the table. TRBV21-1 is flagged as a pseudogene. The CDR3 contains 17 residues. CDR3 amino acids: CASSQRLALSSYNEQFF. CDR3 DNA: TGTGCCAGCAGCCAAAGGCTAGCGTTGAGCTCCTACAATGAGCAGTTCTTC.

The V and J genes are TRBV19 and TRBJ2-1; 10 bases match TRBD2. Losses at the gene ends were 0 bases for V and 15 bases for J; bases not matched to a gene: 11. Germline V CDR1 and CDR2: LNHDA, SQIVND (reference sequence). This CDR3 is built from 15 residues. CDR3 DNA: TGTGCCAGTAGTATAGATCCTAGCGGGGGCAGCTACAGGTTCTTC. This sequence encodes CASSIDPSGGSYRFF.

The chain couples TRBV5-4 to TRBJ1-2; a possible D gene is TRBD1 (5 bases). Germline CDR1 reads SGHNT; CDR2 reads YYREEE (reference sequence). The V and J ends lost 0 bases and 4 bases respectively, with 13 bases between them. This CDR3 is built from 15 residues. The DNA of the CDR3 is TGTGCCAGCAGCTTGGCTCGGACAAAGAGCTATGGCTACACCTTC. This encodes CASSLARTKSYGYTF.

The V and J genes are TRBV15 and TRBJ2-5; possible D gene TRBD2, 7 bases. V was cut by 6 bases and J by 7 bases, with 18 bases left in between. This CDR3 has 14 residues. From germline, CDR1 is LNHNV and CDR2 YYDKDF (reference sequence). The CDR3 sequence: CATRAGARRGTQYF. In DNA form, the CDR3 reads TGTGCCACCAGGGCGGGGGCCCGACGGGGGACCCAGTACTTC. Full variable domain (remainder filled in from reference TRBV15 and TRBJ2-5): DAMVIQNPRYQVTQFGKPVTLSCSQTLNHNVMYWYQQKSSQAPKLLFHYYDKDFNNEADTPDNFQSRRPNTSFCFLDIRSPGLGDTAMYLCATRAGARRGTQYFGPGTRLLVL.

The chain recombines TRBV30 with TRBJ2-7, with 7 bases that match TRBD2. The CDR3 sequence is 18 residues long. The trim removed 0 bases at V and 1 base at J, leaving 15 bases unmatched. CDR1 and CDR2 (germline): GTSNPN, SVGIG (reference sequence). Written as DNA, the CDR3 is TGTGCCTGGAGTGTAAGCCTAGCGGTACCTCCCCGATCCTACGAGCAGTACTTC. Translation gives CAWSVSLAVPPRSYEQYF.

The chain uses TRBV7-8 and TRBJ1-6, with TRBD1 identical over 7 bases. After removal of 0 bases from V and 9 bases from J, the junction contained 11 bases not matched to a gene. The CDR3 is made up of 17 amino acids. Germline-derived CDR1 and CDR2 are SGHVS and FQNEAQ. The CDR3 DNA reads TGTGCCAGCAGCTTAGCGGGGCAGGGGGTAGGATCTTCACCCCTCCACTTT. Protein sequence: CASSLAGQGVGSSPLHF.

Worth noting for this clone: The junction shows a germline mismatch at one end, possibly a read error. This sequence joins TRBV4-3 and TRBJ2-1, with 9 bases lining up with TRBD2. The CDR3 consists of 14 residues. CDR1 and CDR2 (germline): LGHNA, YSLEER. The CDR3 spells CASSQDASGATRVF. The DNA of the CDR3 is TGCGCCAGCAGCCAAGATGCTAGCGGGGCTACTAGGGTCTTC.

This clone has a single count. The chain has TRBV18 and TRBJ2-1; 7 bases are a match to TRBD1. The CDR3 is 11 residues long. The germline gives CDR1 KGHSH, CDR2 LQKENI. J was trimmed by 12 bases and V by 8 bases; bases with no gene match: 7. The CDR3 nucleotides read TGTGCCAGCCGACAGGGTGACGGGCAGTTCTTC. Its protein product is CASRQGDGQFF.

The chain joins TRBV6-1 to TRBJ2-1; D gene uncertain. This CDR3 is 12 amino acids long. V was pared by 5 bases and J by 6 bases, with 8 bases between. The V gene's germline CDR1 is MNHNS and CDR2 SASEGT. The CDR3 DNA reads as TGTGCCAGCAGTTGGGCCCGCAATGAGCAGTTCTTC. It translates to CASSWARNEQFF.